The 17 T cell receptor beta chains in this list originate from one sample, sequenced in a study of regulatory T cells in long-lasting Graves disease. CDR3-region Arm-PCR and iRepertoire HTBI primers produced the TCR beta libraries. A single record per CDR3 protein comes from TCRdb applying MiXCR to the multiplex PCR reads. The table shows hundreds of thousands of distinct CDR3 sequences, with about 15% occurring only once. As to time point: newly diagnosed GD, antithyroid drugs for less than 3 months. The TCR library was prepared using RNA isolated from PBMCs. The data were also submitted as part of a second study, on T cells in Graves' hyperthyroidism and ophthalmopathy.

The sequencing used peripheral blood mononuclear cells (PBMCs), collected at new diagnosis, from a patient treated with antithyroid drugs. These receptors all come from a woman aged 25-40 years with Graves disease.

The chain links TRBV6-1 to TRBJ2-3, with 7 bases aligning to TRBD1. V lost 5 bases to trimming and J lost 2 bases; unmatched junction nucleotides: 4. CDR1 is MNHNS, CDR2 SASEGT, per germline. The CDR3 length is 14 residues. CDR3 region: CASSPGTDTDTQYF. As DNA, the CDR3 is TGTGCCAGCAGTCCAGGGACAGACACAGATACGCAGTATTTT.

J is TRBJ2-3 and V is TRBV27; 8 positions agree with TRBD2. J lost 4 bases, V lost 2 bases, and 8 bases had no gene match. CDR3 length equals 16 residues. CDR1 is MNHEY and CDR2 is SMNVEV in the germline V gene (reference sequence). The CDR3 region is CASSLPGGGGADTQYF. The CDR3 DNA sequence: TGTGCCAGCAGTTTACCCGGGGGGGGCGGGGCAGATACGCAGTATTTT.

This clonotype showed up many times. The rearrangement links TRBV28 to TRBJ1-2, with 7 bases aligning to TRBD1. Germline V gives CDR1 MDHEN, CDR2 SYDVKM. With V trimmed by 6 bases and J by 4 bases, 5 bases remained unmatched. CDR3 size: 13 residues. CDR3 amino acids: CASSMTGSYGYTF. The DNA for the CDR3 is TGTGCCAGCAGCATGACAGGGTCCTATGGCTACACCTTC.

V and J are TRBV18 and TRBJ1-4; D is unclear. Looked up from germline, CDR1 is KGHSH and CDR2 is LQKENI. Trimming cost V 6 bases and J 0 bases, with 11 bases left between them. This CDR3 region has 15 residues. CDR3 region: CASSPQEATNEKLFF. The DNA of the CDR3 is TGTGCCAGCTCTCCCCAGGAAGCAACTAATGAAAAACTGTTTTTT.

V gene TRBV28 combines with J gene TRBJ2-4, with TRBD1 matching over 9 bases. Germline V gene data show CDR1 as MDHEN and CDR2 as SYDVKM. J was trimmed by 0 bases and V by 1 base; bases with no gene match: 4. This CDR3 has 17 residues. The CDR3 spells CASSLYGTGKAKNIQYF. The DNA of the CDR3 is TGTGCCAGCAGTTTATATGGGACAGGGAAAGCCAAAAACATTCAGTACTTC.

This chain connects TRBV7-3 to TRBJ2-1, with no clear D. V dropped 1 base and J dropped 8 bases, with 9 bases sitting between them. The CDR3 is 13 amino acids. Germline CDR1 reads SGHTA; CDR2 reads FQGTGA. Written as DNA, the CDR3 is TGTGCCAGCAGCTTAAGCGGCAGGTATGAGCAGTTCTTC. Its translation: CASSLSGRYEQFF. Based on the CDR3 plus reference TRBV7-3 and TRBJ2-1, the full variable domain is GAGVSQTPSNKVTEKGKYVELRCDPISGHTALYWYRQSLGQGPEFLIYFQGTGAADDSGLPNDRFFAVRPEGSVSTLKIQRTERGDSAVYLCASSLSGRYEQFFGPGTRLTVL.

This clonotype was recorded many times. The V call is TRBV4-1, the J call TRBJ1-4; no clear D gene. The CDR3 is 14 amino acids. Trimming removed 1 base from V and 4 bases from J, with 7 bases in between. From germline, CDR1 is MGHRA and CDR2 YSYEKL. The CDR3 nucleotides are TGCGCCAGCAGCCAAGTACTCGGTAATGAAAAACTGTTTTTT. Translation gives CASSQVLGNEKLFF.

J is TRBJ2-7 and V is TRBV7-9, with D uncertain. V was shortened by 5 bases and J by 1 base, with 12 bases between the two germline ends. Germline loops: CDR1 SEHNR, CDR2 FQNEAQ (reference sequence). There are 14 residues in the CDR3. The CDR3 spells CASSPRFASYEQYF. The CDR3 DNA is TGTGCCAGCAGCCCACGATTCGCGTCCTACGAGCAGTACTTC.

There are many counts of this clonotype. The chain joins TRBV7-2 to TRBJ1-6; D uncertain. The length of the CDR3 is 12 residues. Trimming stripped 3 bases from V and 10 bases from J, with 7 bases between. Germline CDR1 and CDR2: SGHTA and FQGNSA. The CDR3, as DNA: TGTGCCAGCAGCTTGGATGAGTCACCCCTCCACTTT. This sequence encodes CASSLDESPLHF.

This clonotype was picked up many times. V is TRBV18 and J is TRBJ2-7; D remains unclear. The CDR3 is 15 amino acids. The germline V gene has CDR1 KGHSH and CDR2 LQKENI. The V end lost 3 bases, the J end lost 2 bases, and 14 bases lay between the germline ends. As DNA, the CDR3 is TGTGCCAGCTCACCCGGCCCGCTGCCTACCTACGAGCAGTACTTC. As protein: CASSPGPLPTYEQYF.

The sample holds a few counts of this clonotype. The rearrangement joins TRBV9 to TRBJ1-1; D not certain. V shed 6 bases and J shed 1 base, with 16 bases lying between them. This CDR3 is 15 amino acids long. In germline, CDR1 is SGDLS, CDR2 YYNGEE. The CDR3 sequence is CASKESATANTEAFF. In nucleotides, the CDR3 is TGTGCCAGCAAAGAATCGGCGACCGCGAACACTGAAGCTTTCTTT.

V and J are TRBV4-2 and TRBJ2-3; TRBD2 agrees at 9 bases. CDR1 and CDR2 (germline): LGHNA, YNFKEQ. The CDR3 has 17 amino acids. The trim removed 1 base at V and 1 base at J, leaving 6 bases unmatched. CDR3 nucleotides: TGTGCCAGCAGCCAAGTTGGAGCGGGAGGCCGCACAGATACGCAGTATTTT. It encodes CASSQVGAGGRTDTQYF.

In DNA, the CDR3 is TGCAGTGCTAATCGTTTTGCTGACAGGGGTGGAAGCAATGAGCAGTTCTTC. Its translation is CSANRFADRGGSNEQFF. The rearrangement links TRBV20-1 to TRBJ2-1; 8 positions agree with TRBD1. V lost 4 bases and J lost 6; bases outside the gene matches: 17. From germline, CDR1 is DFQATT and CDR2 SNEGSKA (reference sequence). The CDR3 is made up of 17 amino acids.

The table lists this clonotype with a few counts. At one boundary the junction diverges from the germline segment, which might be a read error. The chain uses TRBV7-7 and TRBJ2-5; tentatively, D is TRBD2 (5 bases). CDR3 length equals 13 residues. Germline values: CDR1 SSHAT, CDR2 FNYEAQ (reference sequence). CDR3 sequence: CASSFDAGETQYF. CDR3 DNA: TGTGCTAGCAGCTTTGATGCGGGAGAGACCCAGTACTTC.

This clonotype was counted ten times or more. The gene calls are TRBV7-9 and TRBJ2-7, with TRBD2 matching over 8 bases. V trimming: 5 bases; J trimming: 12 bases; junction bases outside the gene matches: 12. Germline CDR1 is SEHNR and CDR2 is FQNEAQ (reference sequence). The CDR3 has 13 residues. The CDR3 sequence: CASSRPPGLVMYF. Written as DNA, the CDR3 is TGTGCCAGCAGCCGACCTCCGGGACTAGTTATGTACTTC.

This clonotype has at least ten counts. V gene TRBV28 combines with J gene TRBJ2-3, with 8 positions matching TRBD1. The V gene end was trimmed by 4 bases and the J gene end by 1 base; junction bases not matched to a gene: 7. CDR1 and CDR2 (germline): MDHEN, SYDVKM. The CDR3 contains 16 residues. In DNA form, the CDR3 reads TGTGCCAGCAGTTCCCAGGGGGCGCCTGGCACAGATACGCAGTATTTT. This sequence encodes CASSSQGAPGTDTQYF.

V and J are TRBV5-1 and TRBJ2-3, with D possibly TRBD1 on 5 matching bases. V was clipped by 6 bases and J by 2 bases, with 16 bases between them. Germline loops: CDR1 SGHRS, CDR2 YFSETQ. This CDR3 comprises 15 residues. CDR3 in amino acids: CASTLKGAFTDTQYF. Here the CDR3 DNA reads TGCGCCAGCACCTTAAAAGGGGCGTTCACAGATACGCAGTATTTT.